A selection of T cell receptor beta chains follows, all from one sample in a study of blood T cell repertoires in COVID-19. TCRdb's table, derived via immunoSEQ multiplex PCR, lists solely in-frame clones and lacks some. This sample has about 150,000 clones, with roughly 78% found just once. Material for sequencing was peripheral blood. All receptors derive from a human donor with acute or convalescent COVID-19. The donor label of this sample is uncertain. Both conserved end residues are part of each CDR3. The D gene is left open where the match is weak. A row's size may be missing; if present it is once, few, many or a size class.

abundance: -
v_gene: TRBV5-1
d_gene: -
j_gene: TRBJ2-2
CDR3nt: TGCGCCAGCAGCCTGGGGTCGGGGGAGACCGGGGAGCTGTTTTTT
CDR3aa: CASSLGSGETGELFF

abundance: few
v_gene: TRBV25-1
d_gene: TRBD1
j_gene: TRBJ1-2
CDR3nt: TGTGCCAGCAGTTGGGGGGGACAGGGAACCTATGGCTACACCTTC
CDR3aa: CASSWGGQGTYGYTF

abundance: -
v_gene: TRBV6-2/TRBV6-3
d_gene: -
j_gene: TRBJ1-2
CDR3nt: TGTGCCAGCAGACCTACAGGGTTCGGGCATGGCTACACCTTC
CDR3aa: CASRPTGFGHGYTF

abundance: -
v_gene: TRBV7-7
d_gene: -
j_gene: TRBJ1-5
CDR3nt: TGTGCCAGCAGCAAACCCCAGGGTCAGCCCCAGCATTTT
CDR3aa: CASSKPQGQPQHF

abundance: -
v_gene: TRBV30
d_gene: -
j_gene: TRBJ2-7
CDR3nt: TGTGCCCAGCAAGGGGGACCAAGCTCCTACGAGCAGTACTTC
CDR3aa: CAQQGGPSSYEQYF

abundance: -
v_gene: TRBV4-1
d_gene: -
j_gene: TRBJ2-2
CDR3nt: TGCGCCAGCAGCCAAGATGTCACGAACACCGGGGAGCTGTTTTTT
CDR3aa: CASSQDVTNTGELFF

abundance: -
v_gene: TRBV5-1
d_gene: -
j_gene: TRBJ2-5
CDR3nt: TGCGCCAGCAGCTTGGGACTAGTGCGAGAGACCCAGTACTTC
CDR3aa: CASSLGLVRETQYF

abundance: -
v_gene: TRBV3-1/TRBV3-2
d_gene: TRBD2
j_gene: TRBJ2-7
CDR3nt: TGTGCCAGCAGCCGGAGCGGGGAAGGAGAGCAGTACTTC
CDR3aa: CASSRSGEGEQYF

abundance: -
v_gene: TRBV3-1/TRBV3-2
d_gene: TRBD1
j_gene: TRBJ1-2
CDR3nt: TGTGCCAGCAGCCAAGATCCGGTGGGACAGAGTTATGGCTACACCTTC
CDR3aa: CASSQDPVGQSYGYTF

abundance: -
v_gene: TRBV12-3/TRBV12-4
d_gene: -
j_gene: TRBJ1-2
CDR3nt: TGTGCCAGCATCCCCCTCGGCAGGGGCTACACCTTC
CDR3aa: CASIPLGRGYTF

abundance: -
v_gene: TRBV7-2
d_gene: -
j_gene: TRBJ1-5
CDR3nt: TGTGCCAGCAGCTTAGCGGCAGGGGTTCAGCCCCAGCATTTT
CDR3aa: CASSLAAGVQPQHF

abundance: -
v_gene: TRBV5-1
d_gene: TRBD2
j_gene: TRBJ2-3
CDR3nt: TGCGCCAGCAGTACTAGCGGGGGGAAAAGCACAGATACGCAGTATTTT
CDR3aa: CASSTSGGKSTDTQYF

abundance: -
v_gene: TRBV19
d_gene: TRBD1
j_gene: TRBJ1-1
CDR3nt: TGTGCCAGTAGTATAGATCCACGGACAGGGGACCGGAACACTGAAGCTTTCTTT
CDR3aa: CASSIDPRTGDRNTEAFF

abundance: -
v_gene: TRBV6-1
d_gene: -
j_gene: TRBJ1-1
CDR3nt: TGTGCCAGCAGTAAAGCGACTACTTCGATCTGGGGCACTGAAGCTTTCTTT
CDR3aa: CASSKATTSIWGTEAFF

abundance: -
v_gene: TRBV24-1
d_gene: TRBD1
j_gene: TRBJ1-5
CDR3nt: TGTGCCACTAGTCCGGGCGGGAAGACAGGGGGCAGCAATCAGCCCCAGCATTTT
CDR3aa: CATSPGGKTGGSNQPQHF

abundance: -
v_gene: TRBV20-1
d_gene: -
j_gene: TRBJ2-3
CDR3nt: TGCAGTGCTGATAGAGATACGCAGTATTTT
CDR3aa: CSADRDTQYF

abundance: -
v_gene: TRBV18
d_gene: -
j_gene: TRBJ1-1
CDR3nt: TGTGCCAGCTCACCCTCGCCCGCGGCGAACACTGAAGCTTTCTTT
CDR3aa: CASSPSPAANTEAFF

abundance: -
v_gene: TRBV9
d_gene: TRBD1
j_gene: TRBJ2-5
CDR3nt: TGTGCCAGCAGTAGGACAGGGAGAGAGACCCAGTACTTC
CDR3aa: CASSRTGRETQYF

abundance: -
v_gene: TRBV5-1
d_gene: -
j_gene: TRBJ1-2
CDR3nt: TGCGCCAGCAGCTTGAGGGGAATCGACTATGGCTACACCTTC
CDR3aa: CASSLRGIDYGYTF

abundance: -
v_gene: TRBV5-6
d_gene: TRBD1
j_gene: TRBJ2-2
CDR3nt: TGTGCCAGCAGCTTCGGGACAGGGGTTCCCGGGGAGCTGTTTTTT
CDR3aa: CASSFGTGVPGELFF

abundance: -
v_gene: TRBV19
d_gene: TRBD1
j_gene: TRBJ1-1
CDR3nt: TGTGCCAGTAGGGATCGACAGGGTAACACTGAAGCTTTCTTT
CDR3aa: CASRDRQGNTEAFF

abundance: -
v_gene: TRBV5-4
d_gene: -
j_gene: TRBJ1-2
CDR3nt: TGTGCCAGCAGCTTGTCCGCGGCGGGCAACTATGGCTACACCTTC
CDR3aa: CASSLSAAGNYGYTF

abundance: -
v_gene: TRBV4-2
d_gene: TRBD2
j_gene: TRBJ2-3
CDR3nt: TGTGCCAGCAGCCAAACCGGGACTAGGGATAGAGCAGATACGCAGTATTTT
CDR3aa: CASSQTGTRDRADTQYF

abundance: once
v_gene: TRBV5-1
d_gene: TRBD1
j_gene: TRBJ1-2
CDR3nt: TGCGCCAGCAGCCGAGGAGGGGGCGAGAGTTATGGCTACACCTTC
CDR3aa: CASSRGGGESYGYTF

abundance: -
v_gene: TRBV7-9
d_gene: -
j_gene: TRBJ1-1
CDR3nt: TGTGCCAGCAGCTTTTCGGTTGACACTGAAGCTTTCTTT
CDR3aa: CASSFSVDTEAFF

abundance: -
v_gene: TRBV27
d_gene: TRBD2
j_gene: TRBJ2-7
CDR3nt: TGTGCCAGCAGTCCACTAGCGTCCAGCTCCTACGAGCAGTACTTC
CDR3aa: CASSPLASSSYEQYF

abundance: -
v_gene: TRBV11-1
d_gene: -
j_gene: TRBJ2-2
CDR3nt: -
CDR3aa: CASILGQGHSGELFF

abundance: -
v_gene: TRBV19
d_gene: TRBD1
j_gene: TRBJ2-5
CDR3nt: TGTGCCAGTAAGGGACAGGGGGACGAGACCCAGTACTTC
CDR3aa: CASKGQGDETQYF

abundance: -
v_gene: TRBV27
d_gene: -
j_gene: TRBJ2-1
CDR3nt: TGTGCCAGCAGTTCGAACAGGGCCAATGAGCAGTTCTTC
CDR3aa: CASSSNRANEQFF

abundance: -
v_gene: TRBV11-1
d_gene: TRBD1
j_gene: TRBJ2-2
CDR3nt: TGTGCCAGCAGTTCGGGACAGGGGGCGATAGCCGGGGAGCTGTTTTTT
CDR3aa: CASSSGQGAIAGELFF

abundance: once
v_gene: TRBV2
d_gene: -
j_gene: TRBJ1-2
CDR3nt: TGTGCCAGCAGAACAGGGAACTATGGCTACACCTTC
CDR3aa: CASRTGNYGYTF

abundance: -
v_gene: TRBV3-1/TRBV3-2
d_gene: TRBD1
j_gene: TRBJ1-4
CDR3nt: TGTGCCAGCAGCCCCCGGACAGGGGGCACTAATGAAAAACTGTTTTTT
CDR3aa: CASSPRTGGTNEKLFF

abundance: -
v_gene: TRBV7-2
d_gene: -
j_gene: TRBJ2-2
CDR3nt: TGTGCCAGCAGCTCCCAACTAGGCGGGGAGCTGTTTTTT
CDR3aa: CASSSQLGGELFF

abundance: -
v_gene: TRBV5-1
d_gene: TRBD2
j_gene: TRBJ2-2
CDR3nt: TGCGCCAGCAGCTCGGGACTAGCGGCTAACGGGGAGCTGTTTTTT
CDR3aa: CASSSGLAANGELFF

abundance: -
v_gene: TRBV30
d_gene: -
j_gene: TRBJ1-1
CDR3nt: TGTGCCTGGACAAAACAGGGCCCAGTCGAAGCTTTCTTT
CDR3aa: CAWTKQGPVEAFF

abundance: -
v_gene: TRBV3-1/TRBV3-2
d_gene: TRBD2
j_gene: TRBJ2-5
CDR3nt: TGTGCCAGCAGCCAAGGGACTAGCGGGGGGTACAAAGAGACCCAGTACTTC
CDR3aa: CASSQGTSGGYKETQYF

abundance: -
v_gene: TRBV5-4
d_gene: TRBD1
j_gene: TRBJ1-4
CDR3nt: TGTGCCAGCAGCCGCTTAACAGGGGGTCGGGAAAAACTGTTTTTT
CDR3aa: CASSRLTGGREKLFF

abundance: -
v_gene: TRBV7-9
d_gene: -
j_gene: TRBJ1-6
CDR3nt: TGTGCCAGCAGCCCCACCTATCGGAGTTCACCCCTCCACTTT
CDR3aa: CASSPTYRSSPLHF

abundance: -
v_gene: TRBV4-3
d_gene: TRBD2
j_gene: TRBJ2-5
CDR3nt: TGCGCCAGCAGCCAAGAGTGGCTCGCGGGGGAAGAGACCCAGTACTTC
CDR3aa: CASSQEWLAGEETQYF

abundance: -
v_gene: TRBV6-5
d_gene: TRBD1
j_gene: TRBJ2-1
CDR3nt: TGTGCCAGCAGCCGGGACAGGGGAGGAGGTGAGCAGTTCTTC
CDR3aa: CASSRDRGGGEQFF

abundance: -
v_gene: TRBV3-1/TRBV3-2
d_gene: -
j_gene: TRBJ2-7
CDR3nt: TGTGCCAGCAGCCAATTGATCGGGAACGAGCAGTACTTC
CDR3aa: CASSQLIGNEQYF

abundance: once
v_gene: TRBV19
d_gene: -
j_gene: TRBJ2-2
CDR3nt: TGTGCCAGTAGTATTTATGCCGGGGAGCTGTTTTTT
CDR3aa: CASSIYAGELFF

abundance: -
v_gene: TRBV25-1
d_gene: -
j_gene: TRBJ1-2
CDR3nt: TGTGCCAGCAGTGAATTAAGGGCCGGGGGTAATGGCTACACCTTC
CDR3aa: CASSELRAGGNGYTF

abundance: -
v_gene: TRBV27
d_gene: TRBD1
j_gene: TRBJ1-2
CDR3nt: TGTGCCAGCGCATTACCCACGGCAGGGGGCCTTAGCTATGGCTACACCTTC
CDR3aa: CASALPTAGGLSYGYTF

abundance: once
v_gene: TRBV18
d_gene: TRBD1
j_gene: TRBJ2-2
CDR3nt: TGTGCCAGCTCACCAGGGACAGGGAACACCGGGGAGCTGTTTTTT
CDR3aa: CASSPGTGNTGELFF

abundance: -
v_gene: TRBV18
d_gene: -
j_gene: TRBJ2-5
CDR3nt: TGTGCCAGCTCACCAATCAACGCCCTGACGGGGGAGACCCAGTACTTC
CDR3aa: CASSPINALTGETQYF

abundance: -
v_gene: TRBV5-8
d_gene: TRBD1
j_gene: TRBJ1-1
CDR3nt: TGTGCCAGCAGCATCAGGGGGGCCACTGAAGCTTTCTTT
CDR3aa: CASSIRGATEAFF

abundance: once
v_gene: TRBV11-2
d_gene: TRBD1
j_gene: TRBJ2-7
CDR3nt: TGTGCCAGCAGATTGGGACAGGGGGAATACGAGCAGTACTTC
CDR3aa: CASRLGQGEYEQYF

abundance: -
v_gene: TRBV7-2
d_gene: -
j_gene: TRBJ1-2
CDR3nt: TGTGCCAGCAGCTTAGGACAGGAGGCTAACTATGGCTACACCTTC
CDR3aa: CASSLGQEANYGYTF

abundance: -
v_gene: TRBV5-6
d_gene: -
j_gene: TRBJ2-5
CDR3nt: TGTGCCAGCAGCTTGGGGGGCCTCCAAGAGACCCAGTACTTC
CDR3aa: CASSLGGLQETQYF

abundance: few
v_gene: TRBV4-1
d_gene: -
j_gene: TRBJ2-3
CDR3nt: TGCGCCAGCAGCCAAGAATTGCGGGAAGATACGCAGTATTTT
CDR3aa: CASSQELREDTQYF

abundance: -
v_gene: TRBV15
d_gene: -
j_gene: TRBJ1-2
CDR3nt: TGTGCCACCAGCAGAGATCGCGAGCTTTACTATGGCTACACCTTC
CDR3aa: CATSRDRELYYGYTF

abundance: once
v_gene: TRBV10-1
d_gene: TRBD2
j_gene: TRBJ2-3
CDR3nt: TGCGCCAGCAGTGAAACTAGCGGGGGGCACCGAACAAGCACAGATACGCAGTATTTT
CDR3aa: CASSETSGGHRTSTDTQYF

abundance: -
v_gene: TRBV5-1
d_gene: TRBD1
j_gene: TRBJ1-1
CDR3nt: TGCGCCAGCAGCCCGTGGGACAGGGGCCCAACGGGGAACACTGAAGCTTTCTTT
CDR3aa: CASSPWDRGPTGNTEAFF